Listed below are T cell receptor beta chains from one sample, sequenced in a study of blood T cell repertoires in COVID-19. Sequenced by immunoSEQ multiplex PCR; TCRdb stores in-frame clones only, minus some. Seen here are some 90,000 clones, roughly 87% observed once, and the top ten hold around 19%. The sample taken for sequencing was peripheral blood. These receptors originate from a woman aged 55-70 years with COVID-19, enrolled during active disease. Both conserved end residues are part of each CDR3. The D gene is left open where the match is weak. A clone size is listed for some rows: how often the clone was seen (once, few, many), or a class if it is expanded.

abundance: -
d_gene: -
j_gene: TRBJ2-7
v_gene: TRBV7-2
CDR3aa: CASSFGWGAYEQYF
CDR3nt: TGTGCCAGCAGCTTCGGTTGGGGGGCCTACGAGCAGTACTTC

abundance: -
d_gene: -
j_gene: TRBJ2-7
v_gene: TRBV4-1
CDR3aa: CASSRGGLYEQYF
CDR3nt: TGCGCCAGCAGCCGGGGAGGATTATACGAGCAGTACTTC

abundance: -
d_gene: -
j_gene: TRBJ1-4
v_gene: TRBV5-1
CDR3aa: CASSLAATNEKLFF
CDR3nt: TGCGCCAGCAGCTTGGCCGCAACTAATGAAAAACTGTTTTTT

abundance: -
d_gene: TRBD1
j_gene: TRBJ1-5
v_gene: TRBV4-2
CDR3aa: CASSQWTGGGNQPQHF
CDR3nt: TGTGCCAGCAGCCAATGGACAGGGGGCGGCAATCAGCCCCAGCATTTT

abundance: -
d_gene: TRBD2
j_gene: TRBJ2-1
v_gene: TRBV7-8
CDR3aa: CASSTRTSGGYYNEQFF
CDR3nt: TGTGCCAGCAGCACCCGGACTAGCGGGGGGTACTACAATGAGCAGTTCTTC

abundance: -
d_gene: -
j_gene: TRBJ2-5
v_gene: TRBV15
CDR3aa: CATSRDSAGETQYF
CDR3nt: TGTGCCACCAGCAGAGATAGCGCCGGGGAGACCCAGTACTTC

abundance: once
d_gene: TRBD1
j_gene: TRBJ1-6
v_gene: TRBV30
CDR3aa: CAWSGTGEANSPLHF
CDR3nt: TGTGCCTGGAGCGGTACAGGGGAGGCTAATTCACCCCTCCACTTT

abundance: -
d_gene: -
j_gene: TRBJ1-5
v_gene: TRBV7-8
CDR3aa: CASSLNFLLGQAQHF
CDR3nt: TGTGCCAGCAGCCTAAACTTCCTCCTCGGTCAGGCCCAGCATTTT

abundance: -
d_gene: -
j_gene: TRBJ1-5
v_gene: TRBV30
CDR3aa: CAWSPTGYNQPQHF
CDR3nt: TGTGCCTGGAGCCCTACAGGGTACAATCAGCCCCAGCATTTT

abundance: -
d_gene: TRBD1
j_gene: TRBJ1-5
v_gene: TRBV5-5
CDR3aa: CASSYLTGGQPQHF
CDR3nt: TGTGCCAGCAGCTACTTGACAGGGGGTCAGCCCCAGCATTTT

abundance: once
d_gene: -
j_gene: TRBJ1-1
v_gene: TRBV4-3
CDR3aa: CASSQYTENTEAFF
CDR3nt: TGCGCCAGCAGCCAGTACACAGAGAACACTGAAGCTTTCTTT

abundance: -
d_gene: -
j_gene: TRBJ1-1
v_gene: TRBV9
CDR3aa: CASSVATRPYEAFF
CDR3nt: TGTGCCAGCAGCGTAGCTACGAGGCCCTATGAAGCTTTCTTT

abundance: -
d_gene: TRBD2
j_gene: TRBJ2-5
v_gene: TRBV27
CDR3aa: CASSFWPGGGETQYF
CDR3nt: TGTGCCAGCAGTTTTTGGCCGGGGGGTGGAGAGACCCAGTACTTC

abundance: -
d_gene: TRBD1
j_gene: TRBJ1-3
v_gene: TRBV7-9
CDR3aa: CASIQTRDRAPSSGNTIYF
CDR3nt: TGTGCCAGCATCCAAACCCGGGACAGGGCCCCGAGCTCTGGAAACACCATATATTTT

abundance: -
d_gene: -
j_gene: TRBJ1-2
v_gene: TRBV5-1
CDR3aa: CASSSGDRYGYTF
CDR3nt: TGCGCCAGCAGCAGCGGGGACCGCTATGGCTACACCTTC

abundance: -
d_gene: -
j_gene: TRBJ2-3
v_gene: TRBV27
CDR3aa: CASSLVAFDTQYF
CDR3nt: TGTGCCAGCAGTTTAGTAGCATTTGATACGCAGTATTTT

abundance: -
d_gene: -
j_gene: TRBJ2-3
v_gene: TRBV7-3
CDR3aa: CASSPGGTQYF
CDR3nt: TGTGCCAGCAGCCCCGGGGGAACGCAGTATTTT

abundance: -
d_gene: -
j_gene: TRBJ1-2
v_gene: TRBV5-1
CDR3aa: CASSLGQENYGYTF
CDR3nt: TGCGCCAGCAGTCTAGGACAAGAAAACTATGGCTACACCTTC

abundance: -
d_gene: TRBD1
j_gene: TRBJ2-3
v_gene: TRBV6-5
CDR3aa: CASSYRQGTDTQYF
CDR3nt: TGTGCCAGCAGTTACCGACAGGGGACAGATACGCAGTATTTT

abundance: -
d_gene: -
j_gene: TRBJ1-1
v_gene: TRBV6-5
CDR3aa: CASRASQVNTEAFF
CDR3nt: TGTGCCAGCAGAGCATCACAGGTGAACACTGAAGCTTTCTTT

abundance: -
d_gene: TRBD2
j_gene: TRBJ2-1
v_gene: TRBV5-1
CDR3aa: CASSRGASGDNEQFF
CDR3nt: TGCGCCAGCAGCCGGGGGGCTAGCGGGGACAATGAGCAGTTCTTC

abundance: -
d_gene: -
j_gene: TRBJ1-1
v_gene: TRBV7-8
CDR3aa: CASSLEMSTEAFF
CDR3nt: TGTGCCAGCAGCTTAGAGATGAGTACTGAAGCTTTCTTT

abundance: -
d_gene: -
j_gene: TRBJ2-7
v_gene: TRBV5-4
CDR3aa: CASSLGGVGYEQYF
CDR3nt: TGTGCCAGCAGCTTGGGGGGGGTTGGCTACGAGCAGTACTTC

abundance: -
d_gene: -
j_gene: TRBJ1-1
v_gene: TRBV12-3/TRBV12-4
CDR3aa: CASSLGPNTEAFF
CDR3nt: TGTGCCAGCAGTTTGGGCCCGAACACTGAAGCTTTCTTT

abundance: -
d_gene: -
j_gene: TRBJ1-5
v_gene: TRBV27
CDR3aa: CASSRSPNQPQHF
CDR3nt: TGTGCCAGCAGTCGTTCCCCCAATCAGCCCCAGCATTTT

abundance: -
d_gene: -
j_gene: TRBJ2-7
v_gene: TRBV2
CDR3aa: CASSEFPRNYEQYF
CDR3nt: TGTGCCAGCAGTGAATTCCCCAGAAACTACGAGCAGTACTTC

abundance: -
d_gene: -
j_gene: TRBJ2-7
v_gene: TRBV14
CDR3aa: CASSETGESSYEQYF
CDR3nt: TGTGCCAGCAGCGAGACGGGGGAGAGCTCCTACGAGCAGTACTTC

abundance: -
d_gene: TRBD2
j_gene: TRBJ2-5
v_gene: TRBV28
CDR3aa: CASSPPGGNAQETQYF
CDR3nt: TGTGCCAGCAGTCCTCCGGGAGGGAATGCCCAAGAGACCCAGTACTTC